These 19 T cell receptor beta chains were sequenced from one sample in a study of spatial heterogeneity in lung cancer. TCRdb redid the calling of the 5' RACE reads with MiXCR, one entry per CDR3 protein. The sample carries roughly 100,000 distinct CDR3 sequences, approximately 8.6% recorded once. The time point here: sample taken at primary tumor resection. The authors sequenced whole RNA from tumor, nontumor lung or frozen PBMC without sorting. Sequenced here: PBMCs, sampled at surgery. These receptor sequences come from a male donor with early-stage non-small cell lung cancer.

The chain links TRBV5-1 to TRBJ2-3; 8 nucleotides align to TRBD2. The trim removed 1 base at V and 0 bases at J, leaving 7 bases unmatched. This CDR3 region has 17 residues. CDR1 is SGHRS, CDR2 YFSETQ, per germline. This CDR3 is CASSLSGGRHSTDTQYF. CDR3 sequence (DNA): TGCGCCAGCAGCTTGTCGGGCGGGAGGCACAGCACAGATACGCAGTATTTT.

Notes on this clonotype: Its ends do not fully match the called genes, so a read error is possible. The chain joins TRBV27 to TRBJ2-3, with a weak D call TRBD1 (5 bases). CDR3 size: 14 residues. Germline V CDR1 and CDR2: MNHEY, SMNVEV (reference sequence). Written as DNA, the CDR3 is TGTGCCGGCAGCTTGACAGAACCCACAGATACGCAGTATTTT. As protein: CAGSLTEPTDTQYF.

This clonotype was seen only a few times. The chain has TRBV20-1 and TRBJ2-1, with D tentatively TRBD1 (6 bases). This CDR3 comprises 13 residues. Trimming took off 5 bases at V and 3 bases at J, with 11 bases between the two ends. From germline, CDR1 is DFQATT and CDR2 SNEGSKA (reference sequence). The CDR3 bases are TGCAGTGCTCTACAGGGAAACTACAATGAGCAGTTCTTC. Translated: CSALQGNYNEQFF.

This clonotype has a count of ten or more. The chain recombines TRBV27 with TRBJ2-3, with 12 bases aligning to TRBD2. The V gene's germline CDR1 is MNHEY and CDR2 SMNVEV (reference sequence). V trimming: 6 bases; J trimming: 2 bases; junction bases outside the gene matches: 3. This CDR3 spans 15 amino acids. The CDR3 DNA is TGTGCCAGCAGCCCTAGCGGGGGGGCCACAGATACGCAGTATTTT. It is translated as CASSPSGGATDTQYF.

In this sample, this clonotype turned up a few times. The chain is built from TRBV29-1 and TRBJ2-7; no reliable D call. Trimming removed 4 bases at V and 5 bases at J, with 12 bases between. The CDR3 length is 12 residues. The germline gives CDR1 SQVTM, CDR2 ANQGSEA. In nucleotides, the CDR3 is TGCAGCGTTGCTAGTCTGGTACACGAGCAGTACTTC. Translating gives CSVASLVHEQYF.

The chain links TRBV19 to TRBJ1-1; unclear D gene. Germline V CDR1 and CDR2: LNHDA, SQIVND (reference sequence). The CDR3 consists of 15 residues. Trimming pared 0 bases from V and 0 bases from J, leaving 8 bases between. CDR3: CASSIEGRMNTEAFF. CDR3 DNA: TGTGCCAGTAGTATAGAGGGCCGGATGAACACTGAAGCTTTCTTT.

This clonotype has more than one count but fewer than ten. The chain recombines TRBV29-1 with TRBJ2-1; TRBD2 might be the D (5 bases). Deletions cut 3 bases from V and 0 bases from J, with 12 bases between. The CDR3 spans 15 residues. Germline-derived CDR1 and CDR2 are SQVTM and ANQGSEA. The CDR3 sequence: CSVDPSGSSYNEQFF. As DNA, the CDR3 is TGCAGCGTTGACCCAAGCGGAAGCTCCTACAATGAGCAGTTCTTC.

J is TRBJ1-2 and V is TRBV5-1, with TRBD1 matching 7 bases. CDR1 is SGHRS, CDR2 YFSETQ, per germline. The ends lost 5 bases at V and 4 bases at J; junction bases unmatched: 14. The CDR3 contains 16 residues. The CDR3 here is CASRDSPGTEFYGYTF. In nucleotides, the CDR3 is TGCGCCAGCAGAGATTCGCCCGGGACAGAATTCTATGGCTACACCTTC.

This clonotype was detected many times. The chain has TRBV6-2 or TRBV6-3 and TRBJ2-5; no clear D gene. The CDR3 covers 13 residues. With 0 bases removed from V and 2 bases from J, the gap between germline ends came to 4 bases. Germline V gene lookup returns CDR1 MNHEY and CDR2 SVGEGT. The CDR3 reads CASSYSVQETQYF. CDR3 DNA sequence: TGTGCCAGCAGTTACTCAGTTCAAGAGACCCAGTACTTC.

V is TRBV30 and J is TRBJ1-1; D remains ambiguous. Germline CDR1 and CDR2: GTSNPN and SVGIG (reference sequence). CDR3 length equals 13 residues. Trimming cost V 2 bases and J 1 base, with 8 bases left between them. The CDR3 DNA sequence: TGTGCCTGGAGTTTTAGTAGGAACACTGAAGCTTTCTTT. Encoded protein: CAWSFSRNTEAFF. Full variable domain (outside the CDR3, taken from reference TRBV30 and TRBJ1-1): SQTIHQWPATLVQPVGSPLSLECTVEGTSNPNLYWYRQAAGRGLQLLFYSVGIGQISSEVPQNLSASRPQDRQFILSSKKLLLSDSGFYLCAWSFSRNTEAFFGQGTRLTVV.

This sequence joins TRBV5-4 and TRBJ2-1; possibly TRBD2 for D (6 bases). V shed 4 bases and J shed 10 bases, with 15 bases lying between them. There are 13 residues in the CDR3. Germline V gene data show CDR1 as SGHNT and CDR2 as YYREEE (reference sequence). CDR3 nucleotide sequence: TGTGCCAGCAGCGGAGGGACCCTCCGGGAGCAGTTCTTC. The encoded protein is CASSGGTLREQFF.

The chain recombines TRBV5-1 with TRBJ1-2; D not certain. V lost 3 bases, J lost 6 bases, and 9 bases lay in between. Germline CDR1 is SGHRS and CDR2 is YFSETQ. This CDR3 comprises 12 residues. The CDR3 sequence is CASSSDGHGYTF. Written as DNA, the CDR3 is TGCGCCAGCAGCTCGGACGGCCATGGCTACACCTTC.

This clonotype was seen a few times. The rearrangement joins TRBV7-2 to TRBJ2-1, with 7 bases that match TRBD2. J was trimmed by 6 bases and V by 3 bases; bases with no gene match: 5. The germline V gene encodes CDR1 SGHTA and CDR2 FQGNSA. This CDR3 is built from 14 residues. CDR3 region: CASSFRGGSNEQFF. CDR3 in DNA: TGTGCCAGCAGCTTTAGGGGAGGGTCCAATGAGCAGTTCTTC. Full variable domain (missing parts from reference TRBV7-2 and TRBJ2-1): GAGVSQSPSNKVTEKGKDVELRCDPISGHTALYWYRQSLGQGLEFLIYFQGNSAPDKSGLPSDRFSAERTGGSVSTLTIQRTQQEDSAVYLCASSFRGGSNEQFFGPGTRLTVL.

The V gene is TRBV25-1, the J gene TRBJ2-4, with a weak D call TRBD2 (6 bases). The V and J ends lost 0 bases and 0 bases respectively, with 9 bases between them. CDR3 length: 16 residues. Germline V lookup: CDR1 MGHDK, CDR2 SYGVNS. CDR3 amino acids: CASSEYSGVAKNIQYF. The CDR3 nucleotides are TGTGCCAGCAGTGAATATAGCGGAGTAGCCAAAAACATTCAGTACTTC.

This sequence joins TRBV5-1 and TRBJ1-6; unclear D gene. The CDR3 length is 12 residues. CDR1 and CDR2 (germline): SGHRS, YFSETQ. V shed 5 bases and J shed 7 bases, with 7 bases lying between them. CDR3: CASRFENSPLHF. The CDR3 DNA sequence: TGCGCCAGCAGATTTGAGAATTCACCCCTCCACTTT. Together with reference TRBV5-1 and TRBJ1-6, the CDR3 gives the full variable domain: KAGVTQTPRYLIKTRGQQVTLSCSPISGHRSVSWYQQTPGQGLQFLFEYFSETQRNKGNFPGRFSGRQFSNSRSEMNVSTLELGDSALYLCASRFENSPLHFGNGTRLTVT.

The sample holds many counts of this clonotype. The chain has TRBV10-3 and TRBJ2-3, with D tentatively TRBD1 (6 bases). V was shortened by 3 bases and J by 4 bases, with 17 bases between the two germline ends. CDR3 length: 16 amino acids. Germline V lookup: CDR1 ENHRY, CDR2 SYGVKD. The CDR3 reads CAISEIPRGIADTQYF. For the CDR3, the DNA is TGTGCCATCAGTGAAATCCCCAGGGGAATCGCAGATACGCAGTATTTT.

This clonotype was recorded many times. The chain employs TRBV2 and TRBJ2-3, with D possibly being TRBD2 (6 bases). Between the trimmed V and J ends, which lost 7 bases and 2 bases, there was a span of 13 bases. This CDR3 has 14 residues. Germline V lookup: CDR1 SNHLY, CDR2 FYNNEI. CDR3 region: CASTGGLYTDTQYF. The CDR3 DNA follows: TGTGCCAGCACCGGGGGACTCTACACAGATACGCAGTATTTT.

This clonotype was counted many times. V and J are TRBV29-1 and TRBJ2-1, with D unclear. The length of the CDR3 is 15 residues. Germline assignment: CDR1 SQVTM and CDR2 ANQGSEA. V lost 7 bases to trimming and J lost 0 bases, with 16 bases between them. CDR3 coding DNA: TGCAGCGCTTACGGTCCCGTTAGCTCCTACAATGAGCAGTTCTTC. Amino acids: CSAYGPVSSYNEQFF.

This clonotype was counted only a few times. This rearrangement joins TRBV5-5 to TRBJ2-1; 8 positions match TRBD1. Looked up from germline, CDR1 is SGHKS and CDR2 is YYEKEE (reference sequence). This CDR3 region has 14 residues. J gave up 4 bases and V 5 bases, and 5 bases lay outside the gene matches. For the CDR3, the DNA is TGTGCCAGCAGGGAGGGACAGGAGTACAATGAGCAGTTCTTC. It specifies CASREGQEYNEQFF. The full variable domain, rest sourced from reference TRBV5-5 and TRBJ2-1, is DAGVTQSPTHLIKTRGQQVTLRCSPISGHKSVSWYQQVLGQGPQFIFQYYEKEERGRGNFPDRFSARQFPNYSSELNVNALLLGDSALYLCASREGQEYNEQFFGPGTRLTVL.